This TCR beta chain was captured in a study of shared T cell receptors in the human thymus. V was clipped by 5 bases and J by 0 bases, with 22 bases between them. Germline V lookup: CDR1 SEHNR, CDR2 FQNEAQ (reference sequence). This CDR3 comprises 18 residues. Sequenced by immunoSEQ multiplex PCR; TCRdb stores in-frame clones only, minus some. Of 550,000 to 800,000 clones in the sample, 70% to 90% were seen once. These records were also assigned to another study, of human thymus T cells. From that paper: Thymus tissue was removed during corrective cardiac surgery. An apparent bias in V and J gene usage was seen in thymic and blood repertoires. In unrelated individuals, thymic repertoires overlapped highly, according to related research.

The receptor was derived from a girl less than two years old with a congenital heart defect. The chain is built from TRBV7-9 and TRBJ1-1, with D possibly being TRBD1 (6 bases). Sequencing was done on a sample of thymocytes. The CDR3 loop reads CASSHEPEDSPMNTEAFF. In DNA form, the CDR3 reads TGTGCCAGCAGCCACGAACCAGAGGACAGCCCAATGAACACTGAAGCTTTCTTT.